This T cell receptor beta chain was identified during a study of T cells in localized non-small cell lung cancer. Regarding this clone: The antigen is not known.

The table came from immunoSEQ multiplex PCR; TCRdb's copy has only in-frame clones and leaves some out. The table includes 1,500 to 2,000 clones, about 35% detected once. Study-level points and caveats: Longer overall survival associated with higher blood T cell density; shorter survival with higher adjacent-lung clonality. A single tumor region was sequenced, leaving heterogeneity possible. Appearing in adjacent lung were a median roughly 60 of the top 100 tumor clones. Uninvolved nearby lung showed the greatest T cell clonality, exceeding that found in tumor.

The CDR3 consists of 17 residues. After removal of 2 bases from V and 9 bases from J, the junction contained 9 bases not matched to a gene. Germline V CDR1 and CDR2: LNHNV, YYDKDF (reference sequence). The rearrangement joins TRBV15 to TRBJ2-1, with 14 nucleotides matching TRBD2. This specimen consisted of normal lung tissue next to the tumor, obtained before any cancer treatment. The clonotype was recovered from a male donor at least 60 years old with stage I squamous cell lung carcinoma. This CDR3 reads CATSRSQTGTSGGEQFF. For the CDR3, the DNA is TGTGCCACCAGCAGAAGCCAAACCGGGACTAGCGGGGGTGAGCAGTTCTTC. The full variable domain, with the rest looked up from reference TRBV15 and TRBJ2-1, is DAMVIQNPRYQVTQFGKPVTLSCSQTLNHNVMYWYQQKSSQAPKLLFHYYDKDFNNEADTPDNFQSRRPNTSFCFLDIRSPGLGDTAMYLCATSRSQTGTSGGEQFFGPGTRLTVL.